The present T cell receptor (beta chain) was sequenced within a study of a mutant IDH1 vaccine in newly diagnosed glioma (dated by TCRdb to the early 2020s). Turning to the overall study: Across visits V03 through V10, patients got a total of eight vaccinations, given in weeks 1, 3, 5, 7, 11, 15, 19 and 23. Vaccination began 4-6 weeks after radiotherapy alone, or alongside temozolomide cycles in the chemotherapy-containing groups. Before enrollment, patients had received standard therapy of radiotherapy alone, temozolomide alone, or radiochemotherapy with temozolomide; most received the combination. Peripheral blood was collected at six visits: V03 (baseline), V05, V07, V10, V12 and V13. For exploratory analyses, longitudinal TCRB deep sequencing was carried out in 25 to 30 treated patients wherever samples were available. Of the approximately 30 treated patients, about 62% were male and approximately 40% were female, and the mean age was about 40 years.

V sheds 2 bases and J sheds 4 bases, leaving 9 bases between their ends. The CDR3 runs 13 amino acids, cysteine and phenylalanine included. Kept here is only the CDR3 DNA, which spans 39 bases and is read in frame from base 1. The germline V gene yields SGHRS for CDR1 and YFSETQ for CDR2. The library was prepared using the immunoSEQ multiplex PCR assay. Following the manufacturer's protocol, the hsTCRB Kit was used to amplify rearranged TCR beta chain sequences. Sequencing of TCRB libraries was carried out on an Illumina MiSeq. In the paper's pipeline: The proprietary platform of the kit vendor was used for demultiplexing, trimming and gene mapping. TCRdb's version of the immuneACCESS table is confined to in-frame rearrangements and falls short of the full clone set. An unresolved V gene accounts for under half of the shortfall where checked; the remainder is of unknown origin. D and trimming come from the DNA, and the V and J calls and clone size come from that table. The sample table shows some 60,000 clones, and about 84% are seen once. The ten largest clones add up to 3% to 4% of the sample.

The sample's time point, from its label and the paper: week 11, during vaccination. Every vaccine dose consisted of 300 ug of a 20-mer mutant IDH1 peptide in Montanide, administered subcutaneously together with topical imiquimod. The donors had newly diagnosed IDH1-mutant astrocytomas of WHO grade 3 or 4 that showed loss of nuclear ATRX. The samples were drawn from NOA16, a multicentre, single-arm, open-label phase I trial in Germany that tested a mutant IDH1 peptide vaccine in humans for the first time. Genomic DNA for TCRB sequencing was isolated from EDTA blood with the DNeasy Blood and Tissue Kit. Here is what the overall study found, with its caveats: PBMC samples for TCRB deep sequencing were selected based on availability. It was noted by the authors that analyses of patient blood samples could not be reproduced owing to sample limitations. Vaccine-induced immune responses across multiple MHC alleles were detected in 90% to 95% of patients. No apparent relationship was observed between pseudoprogression and alterations in the top peripheral T cell clonotypes detected by TCRB sequencing.

Points on this clone: Its antigen target is currently unknown. There are no base qualities to consult, and no much larger clone falls within one base.

Sequenced here: PBMCs, sampled from a glioma patient whose treatment included an IDH1 peptide vaccine. Recombination linked TRBV5-1 to TRBJ1-1; the D gene remains uncertain. This receptor was identified in a man aged 30 to 39 with glioma. The CDR3 reads as follows: CASSFDKSTEAFF. The DNA sequence follows: TGCGCCAGCAGCTTTGACAAGAGCACTGAAGCTTTCTTT.